The rows below give T cell receptor beta chains drawn from one sample of a study of cytomegalovirus exposure and HLA in healthy donors. Some clones are missing from TCRdb's copy, which holds only in-frame ones; the method was immunoSEQ multiplex PCR. The table records about 130,000 clones, around 73% of them present only once. The sample consisted of PBMCs. The receptors stem from a man aged 50-59 years in good health and CMV-seronegative. The CDR3 runs from the conserved cysteine through the conserved F or W. D genes are given only for firm matches. Rows give clone size only sometimes, using once, few, many, or a class for an expanded clone.

j_call,v_call,clone_size,d_call,cdr3_aa,cdr3_nt
TRBJ1-5,TRBV2,NA,TRBD1,CASRGTDRNQPQHF,TGTGCCAGCAGGGGGACAGATCGCAATCAGCCCCAGCATTTT
TRBJ2-4,TRBV7-8,few,TRBD1,CASSRGQGAQYF,TGTGCCAGCAGCCGCGGACAGGGGGCACAATACTTC
TRBJ1-3,TRBV9,once,NA,CASSARGRTSSGNTIYF,TGTGCCAGCAGCGCCAGGGGCAGGACGAGCTCTGGAAACACCATATATTTT
TRBJ2-7,TRBV28,NA,TRBD1,CASKTGDYEQYF,TGTGCCAGCAAAACAGGGGACTACGAGCAGTACTTC
TRBJ1-4,TRBV28,NA,NA,CASSLILVSEKLFF,TGTGCCAGCAGTTTAATATTGGTCAGTGAAAAACTGTTTTTT
TRBJ1-1,TRBV5-1,NA,NA,CASSLGRGTEAFF,TGCGCCAGCAGCTTGGGCAGGGGAACTGAAGCTTTCTTT
TRBJ2-3,TRBV19,once,NA,CASSTTGTDTQYF,TGTGCCAGTAGTACGACAGGAACAGATACGCAGTATTTT
TRBJ2-2,TRBV15,NA,TRBD1,CATRLGQGAGVGELFF,TGTGCCACTAGATTGGGGCAGGGGGCCGGGGTCGGGGAGCTGTTTTTT
TRBJ2-1,TRBV11-1,few,TRBD2,CASSLAGLGPNEQFF,TGTGCCAGCAGCTTAGCGGGACTAGGGCCCAATGAGCAGTTCTTC
TRBJ2-5,TRBV7-9,NA,TRBD1,CASSLEADRDQETQYF,TGTGCCAGCAGCTTAGAGGCGGACAGGGACCAAGAGACCCAGTACTTC
TRBJ2-2,TRBV27,NA,TRBD2,CASSIGTSGTGELFF,TGTGCCAGCAGTATTGGGACTAGCGGGACCGGGGAGCTGTTTTTT
TRBJ2-2,TRBV15,NA,NA,CATSRDMAGGELFF,TGTGCCACCAGCAGAGATATGGCGGGCGGGGAGCTGTTTTTT
TRBJ2-7,TRBV28,NA,NA,CASRYRTEEYYEQYF,TGTGCCAGCAGGTATCGAACCGAGGAATACTACGAGCAGTACTTC
TRBJ2-3,TRBV15,NA,NA,CATSWALTDTQYF,TGTGCCACCAGCTGGGCTCTGACAGATACGCAGTATTTT
TRBJ2-1,TRBV16,NA,NA,CASSQLGTPLGYNEQFF,TGTGCCAGCAGCCAATTGGGGACACCCCTGGGGTACAATGAGCAGTTCTTC
TRBJ2-2,TRBV7-9,NA,TRBD1,CASSSWGQGATNTGELFF,TGTGCCAGCAGCTCTTGGGGGCAGGGGGCTACGAACACCGGGGAGCTGTTTTTT
TRBJ2-7,TRBV11-2,once,TRBD1,CASSLSGGETVYEQYF,TGTGCCAGCAGCTTGTCAGGGGGTGAGACCGTCTACGAGCAGTACTTC
TRBJ2-7,TRBV28,NA,NA,CASSTVGTGGWEQYF,TGTGCCAGCAGTACCGTGGGGACGGGGGGCTGGGAGCAGTACTTC
TRBJ2-2,TRBV6-6,NA,NA,CASNQNRVSTGELFF,TGTGCCAGCAACCAAAACAGGGTCAGCACCGGGGAGCTGTTTTTT
TRBJ2-3,TRBV10-3,NA,TRBD2,CAIGLAGLTDTQYF,TGTGCCATAGGACTAGCGGGATTGACAGATACGCAGTATTTT
TRBJ1-1,TRBV5-1,NA,NA,CASSQGGVSPSEAFF,TGCGCCAGCAGCCAGGGTGGGGTAAGTCCTTCTGAAGCTTTCTTT
TRBJ2-1,TRBV6-1,NA,NA,CASSESVSRQWSSYNEQFF,TGTGCCAGCAGTGAAAGCGTCTCCCGACAGTGGAGCTCCTACAATGAGCAGTTCTTC
TRBJ2-1,TRBV28,NA,TRBD1,CASSTGALPYNEQFF,TGTGCCAGCAGCACAGGGGCCCTACCCTACAATGAGCAGTTCTTC
TRBJ2-5,TRBV5-4,NA,NA,CASSLLSQDQETQYF,TGTGCCAGCAGCTTGCTGTCACAGGACCAAGAGACCCAGTACTTC
TRBJ2-7,TRBV6-1,NA,TRBD1,CASSERSRGRGYEQYF,TGTGCCAGCAGTGAACGCAGTAGGGGCAGGGGGTACGAGCAGTACTTC
TRBJ2-1,TRBV7-2,few,NA,CASSLAATRGLGEQFF,TGTGCCAGCAGCTTAGCTGCGACTAGGGGCCTGGGTGAGCAGTTCTTC
TRBJ2-7,TRBV11-2,NA,TRBD2,CASSPQLAGSSYEQYF,TGTGCCAGCAGCCCCCAACTAGCGGGAAGCTCCTACGAGCAGTACTTC
TRBJ2-7,TRBV28,NA,TRBD1,CASSLPVTGSEQYF,TGTGCCAGCAGTTTACCCGTGACAGGGTCCGAGCAGTACTTC
TRBJ1-2,TRBV4-3,NA,TRBD1,CASSQDAPGQGLANYGYTF,TGCGCCAGCAGCCAAGACGCCCCGGGACAGGGACTAGCTAACTATGGCTACACCTTC
TRBJ2-4,TRBV5-1,once,TRBD2,CASSWGGRSNIQYF,TGCGCCAGCAGCTGGGGAGGGCGTAGTAACATTCAGTACTTC
TRBJ2-7,TRBV13,once,TRBD2,CASSLVAREGYEQYF,TGTGCCAGCAGCTTAGTAGCCAGGGAGGGCTACGAGCAGTACTTC
TRBJ2-1,TRBV18,NA,TRBD2,CASSPDSGTSYNEQFF,TGTGCCAGCTCACCAGATAGCGGGACCTCCTACAATGAGCAGTTCTTC
TRBJ2-2,TRBV5-1,NA,NA,CASSLTPGRKELFF,TGCGCCAGCAGCCTTACCCCCGGCAGGAAGGAGCTGTTTTTT
TRBJ2-2,TRBV27,once,NA,CASSLSRGGGFNTGELFF,TGTGCCAGCAGTTTATCGCGGGGAGGGGGGTTTAACACCGGGGAGCTGTTTTTT
TRBJ1-4,TRBV6-1,NA,NA,CASSEWADEKLFF,TGTGCCAGCAGTGAGTGGGCCGACGAGAAACTGTTTTTT
TRBJ1-3,TRBV29-1,NA,TRBD1,CSVADRGDGNTIYF,TGCAGCGTCGCCGACAGGGGGGATGGAAACACCATATATTTT
TRBJ2-3,TRBV5-1,NA,TRBD1,CASSLGQGAADTQYF,TGCGCCAGCAGCTTGGGACAGGGGGCGGCAGATACGCAGTATTTT
TRBJ2-7,TRBV18,NA,TRBD1,CASSPRQGAPYEQYF,TGTGCCAGCTCACCACGACAGGGGGCGCCCTACGAGCAGTACTTC
TRBJ2-7,TRBV19,once,NA,CASSRGLDEQYF,TGTGCCAGTAGTAGGGGGCTTGACGAGCAGTACTTC
TRBJ2-3,TRBV7-9,once,NA,CASSSWDSGTQYF,TGTGCCAGCAGCTCCTGGGACTCCGGCACGCAGTATTTT
TRBJ2-5,TRBV25-1,NA,TRBD2,CASSGPAGVETQYF,TGTGCCAGCAGTGGTCCAGCGGGAGTAGAGACCCAGTACTTC
TRBJ2-5,TRBV5-4,few,TRBD1,CASSARQGKETQYF,TGTGCCAGCAGCGCTCGACAGGGTAAAGAGACCCAGTACTTC
TRBJ1-1,TRBV28,NA,NA,CASSVGSEAFF,TGTGCCAGCAGCGTCGGGTCTGAAGCTTTCTTT
TRBJ1-2,TRBV30,NA,NA,CAWTRGFYGYTF,TGTGCCTGGACCAGGGGCTTCTATGGCTACACCTTC